Sequencing of this T cell receptor beta chain was carried out in a study of shared clonotypes between healthy human individuals. Those who donated, Caucasian adults without exception, all lived in Nashville, Tennessee. Generated by immunoSEQ multiplex PCR, the TCRdb table keeps only in-frame clones and is missing some. The repertoire holds 2,500,000 or so clones, with roughly 92% as singletons. Trimming took 4 bases from V and 3 from J; bases not matched to a gene: 5. Per the germline V gene, CDR1 is SGHVS and CDR2 is FNYEAQ. The CDR3 length is 15 residues. The receptor was derived from a man aged 18 to 29 in good health. Some clones in this sample may be carry-over from other donors' samples. Sequencing used naive CD4+ T cells from PBMCs. Subset specified: CD45RA+ positively selected. This rearrangement joins TRBV7-6 to TRBJ2-2; 7 positions match TRBD2. CDR3: CASSSGTTHTGELFF. As DNA, the CDR3 is TGTGCCAGCAGCTCGGGGACTACACACACCGGGGAGCTGTTTTTT.